One TCR beta chain is described in this entry. What it recognizes is unknown. This sample was taken from a study of monozygotic twins with cystic fibrosis. Study in general: Library input was around 2.8 micrograms of fragmented DNA, with approximately 16 PCR cycles.

Broader study findings: Co-twins had the most similar V usage for 13 of 16 pairs, J for 8. The repertoire was suggested to be naive-dominated, clonality median approximately 0.0098. Monozygotic CF twin pairs shared significantly more nucleotide-identical clonotypes than unrelated CF individuals did.

The germline V gene encodes CDR1 LNHDA and CDR2 SQIVND (reference sequence). The CDR3 is 16 residues long. The V end lost 3 bases, the J end lost 2 bases, and 15 bases lay between the germline ends. TCRdb keeps only in-frame clones here, not all; method: immunoSEQ multiplex PCR. This table has about 14,000 clones, 90% to 95% appearing once. Sequencing was carried out using blood. The V gene is TRBV19, the J gene TRBJ2-3; D unresolved. The source is a girl aged 2 to 10 with cystic fibrosis. CDR3 DNA sequence: TGTGCCAGTAGTATCGGTATCCTGTGGGACACAGATACGCAGTATTTT. Translated, it gives CASSIGILWDTDTQYF.